The rows below give T cell receptor beta chains drawn from one sample of a study of glioma-infiltrating T cells. One entry per CDR3 protein, called by TCRdb with MiXCR from the multiplex PCR reads. The data contain under 150,000 distinct CDR3 sequences, under 25% of them singletons. The sequenced sample consisted of glioma tissue, nonneoplastic brain tissue, or PBMCs (not recorded which). The receptors shown here come from a human donor with low-grade glioma or glioblastoma, undergoing nonglioma brain surgery, or in good health (not recorded which). CDR3s include the opening cysteine and the closing phenylalanine or tryptophan. A D gene is named only where the DNA matches it firmly. Clone sizes are given selectively: once, few, many, or a class where the clone is expanded.

D: -; size: few; J: TRBJ1-1; V: TRBV2; DNA: TGTGCCAGCACTGAAGTGCAGGGGAACACTGAAGCTTTCTTT; CDR3: CASTEVQGNTEAFF
D: -; size: -; J: TRBJ1-1; V: TRBV5-4; DNA: TGTGCCAGCAGCTTGACGTTGAGTAACACTGAAGCTTTCTTT; CDR3: CASSLTLSNTEAFF
D: TRBD2; size: many; J: TRBJ2-3; V: TRBV7-6; DNA: TGTGCCAGCAGCTCCCAGCGGGGGAGGACGGATACGCAGTATTTT; CDR3: CASSSQRGRTDTQYF
D: -; size: few; J: TRBJ2-1; V: TRBV7-3; DNA: TGCGCCAGCAGCCAAGGGATCCGCGAGCCCCCTAGGCTGGGGTTC; CDR3: CASSQGIREPPRLGF
D: TRBD1; size: few; J: TRBJ2-3; V: TRBV24-1; DNA: TGTGCCACCAGTGATTTATCACAGGGGGATACAGATACGCAGTATTTT; CDR3: CATSDLSQGDTDTQYF
D: -; size: many; J: TRBJ1-1; V: TRBV6-1; DNA: TGTGCCAGCTGTAGACAAACCTCCACTGAAGCTTTCTTT; CDR3: CASCRQTSTEAFF
D: TRBD1; size: many; J: TRBJ2-3; V: TRBV2; DNA: TGTGCCAGCAGGAAGACCACAGGGGAAGATACGCAGTATTTT; CDR3: CASRKTTGEDTQYF
D: -; size: -; J: TRBJ1-1; V: TRBV29-1; DNA: TGCAGCGTTCTACTGGACGGAGGGAACACTGAAGCTTTCTTT; CDR3: CSVLLDGGNTEAFF
D: TRBD1; size: many; J: TRBJ1-1; V: TRBV4-2; DNA: TGTGCCAGCAGCCAAACGACAGGGTTGAACACTGAAGCTTTCTTT; CDR3: CASSQTTGLNTEAFF
D: -; size: many; J: TRBJ2-5; V: TRBV6-1; DNA: TGTGCCAGCAGTGAAGGGCACCTACAAGAGACCCAGTACTTC; CDR3: CASSEGHLQETQYF
D: -; size: -; J: TRBJ2-1; V: TRBV24-1; DNA: TGTGCCACCAGTGATTTCACGACAGCGTACAATGAGCAGTTCTTC; CDR3: CATSDFTTAYNEQFF
D: -; size: -; J: TRBJ1-5; V: TRBV18; DNA: TGTGCCAGCTCGGCCACCCAGGGGAGCAATCAGCCCCAGCATTTT; CDR3: CASSATQGSNQPQHF
D: TRBD1; size: few; J: TRBJ1-2; V: TRBV20-1; DNA: TGCAGTGCTAGAGATGACAGGGGAGCTAACTATGGCTACACCTTC; CDR3: CSARDDRGANYGYTF
D: -; size: many; J: TRBJ2-3; V: TRBV6-1; DNA: TGTGCCAGCAGTTGGCGCCCAGGGGTGGGTAGCACAGATACGCAGTATTTT; CDR3: CASSWRPGVGSTDTQYF
D: -; size: few; J: TRBJ1-3; V: TRBV7-9; DNA: TGTGCCAGCAGCTTAGGGTCTGGAAACACCATATATTTT; CDR3: CASSLGSGNTIYF
D: -; size: few; J: TRBJ1-2; V: TRBV5-1; DNA: TGCGCCAGCAGCTTATCCGGGAACGGCTACACCTTC; CDR3: CASSLSGNGYTF
D: TRBD2; size: few; J: TRBJ2-1; V: TRBV7-7; DNA: TGTGCCAGCAGCTTACTAGCGGGGGGGCCGGGTAATGAGCAGTTCTTC; CDR3: CASSLLAGGPGNEQFF
D: -; size: many; J: TRBJ1-6; V: TRBV27; DNA: TGTGCCAGCAGTTTATCAGCATATTCCAGCTCCTATAATTCACCCCTCCACTTT; CDR3: CASSLSAYSSSYNSPLHF
D: -; size: many; J: TRBJ2-1; V: TRBV28; DNA: TGTGCCAGCAGTTTGAAGCTAAATGAGCAGTTCTTC; CDR3: CASSLKLNEQFF
D: -; size: many; J: TRBJ1-2; V: TRBV20-1; DNA: TGCAGTGCTAGAGATAGTGTTTCCTATGGCTACACCTTC; CDR3: CSARDSVSYGYTF
D: -; size: many; J: TRBJ1-5; V: TRBV7-9; DNA: TGTGCCACCGGAGATCAGCCCCAGCATTTT; CDR3: CATGDQPQHF
D: -; size: few; J: TRBJ2-3; V: TRBV7-6; DNA: TGTGCCAGCAGCGACAGATTATCCGATACGCAGTATTTT; CDR3: CASSDRLSDTQYF
D: -; size: many; J: TRBJ1-2; V: TRBV25-1; DNA: TGTGCCAGCAGTGAATTCGGGCAAGTTTCTGACTATGGCTACACCTTC; CDR3: CASSEFGQVSDYGYTF
D: TRBD1; size: -; J: TRBJ2-1; V: TRBV19; DNA: TGTGCCAGTAGTTCGTACGGGACAGGGACAAGAAATGAGCAGTTCTTC; CDR3: CASSSYGTGTRNEQFF